Listed below are T cell receptor beta chains from one sample, sequenced in a study of shared clonotypes between healthy human individuals. The data were produced by immunoSEQ multiplex PCR, yet TCRdb's version contains in-frame clones alone and is incomplete. The data contain about 490,000 clones, about 78% of them singletons. The sequenced material came from PBMCs. The receptors derive from a woman aged 40 to 50 in good health. Some clones in this sample may be carry-over from other donors' samples. Both conserved end residues are part of each CDR3.

j_call	v_call	cdr3_aa
TRBJ2-7	TRBV28	CASSPSGLVEQYF
TRBJ2-1	TRBV4-1	CASSQDRGPYNEQFF
TRBJ1-4	TRBV2	CASILVAGGAQGPEKLFF
TRBJ2-2	TRBV10-1	CASSGLLDTGGLFF
TRBJ2-7	TRBV28	CASRPQGFYEQYF
TRBJ1-5	TRBV2	CASSGNRGSSQPQHF
TRBJ2-6	TRBV7-3	CASSLSPNSGANVLTF
TRBJ2-5	TRBV5-6	CASTMAGAWETQYF
TRBJ2-7	TRBV7-2	CASSTAGTGVYEQYF
TRBJ2-7	TRBV30	CAWSRLRVGPYEQYF
TRBJ2-7	TRBV19	CASRRTIRSYEQYF
TRBJ1-1	TRBV28	CASSSPDRGPAEAFF
TRBJ1-5	TRBV30	CAWRRAEWNQPQHF
TRBJ2-1	TRBV29-1	CSVGSGGAYNEQFF
TRBJ2-3	TRBV5-1	CASSETGAGGTDTQYF
TRBJ2-1	TRBV27	CASSLLQGYNEQFF
TRBJ1-1	TRBV7-9	CASSLAMDSYQAFF
TRBJ2-7	TRBV11-2	CASSPKGTLEQYF
TRBJ1-2	TRBV7-3	CASSSGQEVGYTF
TRBJ2-2	TRBV19	CASSIAVRGELFF
TRBJ1-1	TRBV5-6	CASSWSLGGEAFF
TRBJ2-1	TRBV2	CASSIKTSGEQFF
TRBJ2-2	TRBV7-3	CASRAGTSGNTGELFF
TRBJ2-5	TRBV5-1	CASSLAAGRGLQETQYF
TRBJ1-2	TRBV18	CASSPPGGGYTF
TRBJ1-1	TRBV29-1	CSVRQGRQTEAFF
TRBJ1-2	TRBV27	CASSPRTGGAYGYTF
TRBJ2-3	TRBV7-2	CASSWRDTDTQYF
TRBJ2-7	TRBV29-1	CSVEDSTAYEQSF
TRBJ2-1	TRBV9	CASSVGDSYSFSYNEQFF
TRBJ2-7	TRBV28	CASINPGTGVEQYF
TRBJ2-7	TRBV18	CASSRDGYEQYF
TRBJ2-1	TRBV10-3	CAISGLAGVGSYNEQFF
TRBJ2-1	TRBV11-3	CASSPAGTGRDEQFF
TRBJ2-5	TRBV30	CAWSGISGGTQYF
TRBJ1-5	TRBV11-1	CASSFTRGRNQPQHF
TRBJ1-5	TRBV2	CASLNRGLNQPQHF
TRBJ2-2	TRBV28	CASRPGTALPTGELFF
TRBJ2-7	TRBV29-1	CSVVSDLFEQYF
TRBJ2-4	TRBV5-6	CASSSVGSKNIQYF
TRBJ1-1	TRBV19	CASRERGMNTEAFF
TRBJ1-1	TRBV28	CASRSGATGTEAFF
TRBJ1-2	TRBV15	CATSGWGTGYGYTF
TRBJ1-2	TRBV6-1	CASSDSPGGGGYGYTF
TRBJ1-2	TRBV6-5	CASSTTDGVIFGYTF
TRBJ2-2	TRBV7-9	CASSLPGLAGTGELFF
TRBJ1-2	TRBV19	CASSKTNYGYTF
TRBJ2-1	TRBV30	CAWTPLPNEQFF
TRBJ2-7	TRBV28	CASSTWTGGAPGEQYF
TRBJ2-1	TRBV6-6	CASSSSGTYNEQFF
TRBJ2-7	TRBV7-2	CASSPRTSGTYEQYF
TRBJ1-5	TRBV7-2	CASSLVPGNLYSNQPQHF
TRBJ2-7	TRBV5-8	CASSLVQPNNPEQYF
TRBJ2-1	TRBV10-2	CASRRLAGGDNEQFF
TRBJ2-2	TRBV4-1	CASSQGGGRGSGELFF
TRBJ1-2	TRBV29-1	CSVRDTFNYGYTF
TRBJ1-2	TRBV2	CASWPDTYGYTF
TRBJ2-1	TRBV20-1	CSEDDEQFF
TRBJ2-3	TRBV6-4	CASSPGSPDTQYF
TRBJ2-2	TRBV4-3	CASSQATGLAGELFF